The clone carrying this T cell receptor beta chain was recorded once. Germline CDR1 SEHNR, CDR2 FQNEAQ (reference sequence). V was cut by 0 bases and J by 0 bases, with 6 bases left in between. The CDR3 covers 15 residues. This entry is derived from a study of blood T cell repertoires in COVID-19. In the study overall: Samples of COVID-19 (acute and convalescent) were obtained from the United States, Italy and Spain. PBMCs, B-cell-depleted T cells, or T cells were the source of the cDNA or gDNA that made up the material.

As processed by the authors: From reference gene primer amplification, estimates of nucleated cell counts were derived. TCRdb's copy holds only in-frame clones and misses some; the assay was immunoSEQ multiplex PCR. The V and J calls and clone size come from that table; D and trimming were worked out from the DNA. This repertoire shows fewer than 65,000 clones, roughly 80% found once; its top ten account for 10% to 15%. Input material: peripheral blood. The chain uses TRBV7-9 and TRBJ2-1; D remains ambiguous. This receptor was taken from a human donor in a cohort sampled during active COVID-19. CDR3: CASSLAYSSYNEQFF. CDR3 in DNA: TGTGCCAGCAGCTTAGCGTATAGCTCCTACAATGAGCAGTTCTTC.